This record looks at one TCR beta chain sequence and its context. The count of this clone is one. Its antigen has not been determined. No much larger clonotype is one base removed from it; base qualities were not supplied. This sample is part of a study of blood T cell repertoires in COVID-19 (dated by TCRdb to 2020 to 2022). The study in broad terms: Collaborator samples came from the United States, Italy and Spain and covered acute and convalescent phases of COVID-19. The material from the prospective study consisted of cDNA or gDNA derived from T cells, B-cell-depleted T cells, or PBMCs. The dataset comprised deeply sampled blood TCRbeta repertoires from subjects exposed to, actively infected with, or recovered from COVID-19. The repertoires were released in a freely available public database meant as a resource for research on the immune response to SARS-CoV-2. The samples were drawn from the first 160 participants of the ongoing ImmuneRACE study and from under 1,500 subjects provided by 6 global collaborators. Nearly every sample came with metadata listing a de-identified subject ID, COVID-19 status, age in years and sex. Where available, HLA class I and class II types were obtained from metadata supplied by the sample provider rather than from assay-based typing. Beyond this particular receptor, the publication reports: How much clinical and demographic metadata was included differed by source and by participant, and the metadata was provided uncurated.

From a lookup of the germline V gene (reference sequence), CDR1 and CDR2 are LGHDT and YNNKEL. Germline trimming: 7 bases from V, 8 bases from J; junction bases outside gene matches: 13. The CDR3 has 15 amino acids, counting the end cysteine and phenylalanine. Kept here is only the CDR3 DNA, which spans 45 bases and is read in frame from base 1. TCRbeta CDR3 regions were amplified from genomic DNA using the immunoSEQ Assay, a bias-controlled multiplex PCR. In the source study's methods: Within the assay, amplification of reference gene primers was used to estimate how many nucleated cells each sample contained. To quantify the absolute abundance of each unique TCRbeta CDR3 rearrangement, sequence reads were collapsed and filtered. Productive Simpson clonality was computed per sample as the square root of Simpson's diversity index over productive rearrangements. In its TCRdb copy, this immuneACCESS table keeps in-frame sequences only and misses some clones. Where compared with another copy, unresolved V genes explain less than half of these, and the others have no known cause. The DNA gave D and trimming, while V, J and clone size come from that table. The sample table holds roughly 74,000 clones, of which 84% were seen once. The top ten clones comprise over 35% of the sample.

The collaborating institutions used their own protocols to collect whole blood in K2EDTA tubes. For TCRbeta analysis, collaborator samples were shipped as frozen whole blood, as isolated PBMCs, or as DNA extracted from either sample type. The receptor chain draws on TRBV3-1 (or the pseudogene TRBV3-2) and TRBJ2-1, and TRBD2 matches 8 of the central bases. This receptor was taken from a man between 65 and 80 years old with acute or convalescent COVID-19. The material sequenced was peripheral blood. CDR3 loop: CASTRSGGRGDEQFF. In nucleotides, the sequence is TGTGCCAGCACCCGATCGGGGGGGAGGGGTGATGAGCAGTTCTTC.